This T cell receptor beta chain was captured in a study of cytomegalovirus exposure and HLA in healthy donors. For the study at large: Caucasian-associated ancestry cluster membership applied to around 80% of over 350 genotyped donors.

The study ran its PCR with 60 Vbeta and 13 Jbeta primers. The repertoire was sequenced with immunoSEQ multiplex PCR; TCRdb's copy has only in-frame clones and lacks some. The data show roughly 150,000 clones, 60% to 85% seen once. The ends were cut back, 2 bases at V and 5 bases at J, with 15 bases in the middle. The CDR3 runs 15 residues. The germline gives CDR1 MNHEY, CDR2 SMNVEV (reference sequence). The TCR comes from a man aged 40-49 years in good health and CMV-seropositive. Sequenced sample: PBMCs. The rearrangement joins TRBV27 to TRBJ2-5; maybe TRBD1 (6 bases). As DNA, the CDR3 is TGTGCCAGCAGTTTAATTGAACAGGGAGAGGAGACCCAGTACTTC. This codes for CASSLIEQGEETQYF.